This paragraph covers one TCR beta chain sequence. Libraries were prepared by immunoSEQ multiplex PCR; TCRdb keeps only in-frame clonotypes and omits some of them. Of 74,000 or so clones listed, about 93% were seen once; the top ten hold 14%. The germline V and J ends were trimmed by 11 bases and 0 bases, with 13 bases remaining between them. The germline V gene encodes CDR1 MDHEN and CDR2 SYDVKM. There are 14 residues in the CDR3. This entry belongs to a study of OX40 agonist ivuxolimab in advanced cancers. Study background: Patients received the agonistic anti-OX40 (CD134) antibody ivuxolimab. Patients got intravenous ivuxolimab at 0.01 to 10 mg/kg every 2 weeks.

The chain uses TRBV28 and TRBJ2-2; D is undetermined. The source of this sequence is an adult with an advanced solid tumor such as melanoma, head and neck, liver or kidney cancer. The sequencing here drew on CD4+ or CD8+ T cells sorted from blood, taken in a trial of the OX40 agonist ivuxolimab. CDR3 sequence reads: CAAYGATNTGELFF. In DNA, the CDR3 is TGTGCCGCCTACGGAGCTACGAACACCGGGGAGCTGTTTTTT.